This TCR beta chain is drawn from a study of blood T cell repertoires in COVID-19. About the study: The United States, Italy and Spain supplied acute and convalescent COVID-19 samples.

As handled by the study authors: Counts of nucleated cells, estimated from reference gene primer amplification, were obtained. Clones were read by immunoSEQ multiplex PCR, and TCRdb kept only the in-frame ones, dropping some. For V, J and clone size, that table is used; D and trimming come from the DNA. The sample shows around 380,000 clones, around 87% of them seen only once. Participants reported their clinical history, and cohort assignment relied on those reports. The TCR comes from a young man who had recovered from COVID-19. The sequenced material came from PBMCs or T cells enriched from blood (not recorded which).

The CDR3 sequence: CASSFESGGAYEQYF. The CDR3 bases are TGTGCCAGCAGCTTCGAAAGTGGCGGGGCCTACGAGCAGTACTTC. The genes are TRBV11-3 and TRBJ2-7, with TRBD2 as a possible D gene (6 bases). The CDR3 covers 15 residues. Per the germline V gene, CDR1 is SGHNT and CDR2 is YENEEA. V lost 3 bases and J lost 2, with 14 bases in between.